These T cell receptor beta chains were read from a single sample in a study of Ad26.COV2.S vaccination and SARS-CoV-2 variants. Generated by immunoSEQ multiplex PCR, the TCRdb table keeps only in-frame clones and is missing some. The sample has under 150,000 clones; just over 85% are singletons. This specimen was peripheral blood, taken after recovery from COVID-19. These receptors originate from a human donor who had recovered from COVID-19. CDR3s include the opening cysteine and the closing phenylalanine or tryptophan. Fields, in order: CDR3 protein, CDR3 DNA, V gene, D gene, J gene, clone size. The D gene is left open where the match is weak. Clone size, where shown, is once, few, many, or a class for clones that have expanded.

CASSFGETGNTIYF,TGTGCCAGCAGCTTCGGGGAGACTGGAAACACCATATATTTT,TRBV7-2,.,TRBJ1-3,once
CASRTGGVYGYTF,TGTGCCAGCCGGACCGGGGGGGTCTATGGCTACACCTTC,TRBV11-3,.,TRBJ1-2,once
CAWSKGTSNQPQHF,TGTGCCTGGAGTAAGGGAACGAGCAATCAGCCCCAGCATTTT,TRBV30,.,TRBJ1-5,.
CASSEASGGAKNIQYF,TGCGCCAGCAGTGAGGCTAGTGGAGGGGCCAAAAACATTCAGTACTTC,TRBV10-1,.,TRBJ2-4,.
CASTSRDEAFF,TGTGCCAGTACATCCCGGGACGAAGCTTTCTTT,TRBV19,.,TRBJ1-1,.
CASSHQGSTDTQYF,TGTGCCAGCTCACACCAGGGTAGCACAGATACGCAGTATTTT,TRBV18,.,TRBJ2-3,.
CASSQSGGYEQYF,TGCGCCAGCAGTCAATCAGGGGGCTACGAGCAGTACTTC,TRBV23-1,.,TRBJ2-7,.
CARRWAGELFF,TGTGCCCGACGGTGGGCCGGGGAGCTGTTTTTT,TRBV30,.,TRBJ2-2,few
CASSFETQRNSPLHF,TGTGCCAGCAGCTTTGAAACACAGCGAAATTCACCCCTCCACTTT,TRBV7-9,.,TRBJ1-6,few
CASSKGWSTDTQYF,TGTGCCAGTAGTAAAGGATGGAGCACAGATACGCAGTATTTT,TRBV19,.,TRBJ2-3,.
CASSQDQDSSGNTIYF,TGTGCCAGCAGCCAAGACCAAGACAGCTCTGGAAACACCATATATTTT,TRBV3-1/TRBV3-2,.,TRBJ1-3,.
CASSPVQNTEAFF,TGTGCCAGCAGCCCGGTGCAGAACACTGAAGCTTTCTTT,TRBV28,.,TRBJ1-1,.
CASSQDGGGQGSNEQFF,TGCGCCAGCAGCCAAGATGGGGGGGGACAGGGGTCGAATGAGCAGTTCTTC,TRBV4-1,TRBD1,TRBJ2-1,.
CASSYTGTTEAFF,TGTGCCAGCAGCTATACAGGGACCACTGAAGCTTTCTTT,TRBV11-2,.,TRBJ1-1,.
CASSFYREVETQYF,TGTGCCAGCAGTTTCTACAGGGAAGTCGAGACCCAGTACTTC,TRBV28,.,TRBJ2-5,.
CASSQSDRAVWTEAFF,TGTGCCAGCAGCCAATCCGACAGGGCTGTATGGACTGAAGCTTTCTTT,TRBV5-6,TRBD1,TRBJ1-1,.
CASSRGEESEKLFF,TGTGCCAGCAGCCGAGGGGAAGAGAGCGAAAAACTGTTTTTT,TRBV6-6,.,TRBJ1-4,.